This TCR beta chain is from a study of shared clonotypes between healthy human individuals. Deep was the level used in running the assay. DNA at roughly 0.2 ug, around 30,000 T cell genomes, went into sorted-subset replicate PCRs. Profiled with immunoSEQ multiplex PCR; TCRdb holds only in-frame clones, not every one. Of about 590,000 clones listed, 95% to 96% were seen once; the top ten hold roughly 0.1%. Regarding the study as a whole: About 5.2% was the fraction of naive CD4 clonotypes found shared across a handful of donors.

CDR3 length equals 15 residues. Trimming took off 6 bases at V and 3 bases at J, with 15 bases between the two ends. Germline values: CDR1 MDHEN, CDR2 SYDVKM. Naive CD8 cells were CD45RO-negative, positively selected for CCR7, excluding terminally differentiated effector memory CD45RA+ cells. This clone occurred once. Its specificity is not known. The sequenced sample was naive CD8+ T cells sorted from blood. The sequence derives from a woman aged 25-40 years in good health. The gene calls are TRBV28 and TRBJ2-1; D might be TRBD2 (6 bases). The CDR3: CASSPGGVNYNEQFF. DNA for the CDR3: TGTGCCAGCAGCCCCGGAGGGGTTAACTACAATGAGCAGTTCTTC.